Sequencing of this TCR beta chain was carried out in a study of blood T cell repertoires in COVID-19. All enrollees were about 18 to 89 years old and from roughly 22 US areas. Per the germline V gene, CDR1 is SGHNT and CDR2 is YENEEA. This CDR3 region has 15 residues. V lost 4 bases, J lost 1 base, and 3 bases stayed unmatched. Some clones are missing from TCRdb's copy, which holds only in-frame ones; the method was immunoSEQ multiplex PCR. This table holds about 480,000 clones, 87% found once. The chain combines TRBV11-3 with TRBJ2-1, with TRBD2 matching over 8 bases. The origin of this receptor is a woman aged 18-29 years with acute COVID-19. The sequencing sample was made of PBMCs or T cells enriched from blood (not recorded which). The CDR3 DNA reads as TGTGCCAGCAGCTCCGCTAGCGGGTCCTACAATGAGCAGTTCTTC. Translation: CASSSASGSYNEQFF.